A selection of T cell receptor beta chains follows, all from one sample in a study of blood T cell repertoires in COVID-19. Clones were read by immunoSEQ multiplex PCR, and TCRdb kept only the in-frame ones, dropping some. The sample has 220,000 or so clones, over 80% seen once. Sequenced material: PBMCs or T cells enriched from blood (not recorded which). Receptors originate from a woman between 40 and 55 years old who had recovered from COVID-19. The CDR3 runs from the conserved cysteine through the conserved F or W. The D gene is left open where the match is weak. Not every row has a clone size; where given, it reads once, few, many or a size class.

D gene,J gene,clone size,V gene,CDR3 DNA,CDR3 protein
TRBD2,TRBJ2-1,-,TRBV5-1,TGCGCCAGCAGCGCGGGAGGTGTAGGGAGTGAGCAGTTCTTC,CASSAGGVGSEQFF
-,TRBJ2-1,once,TRBV3-1/TRBV3-2,TGTGCCAGCAGCCCGGGACTCCAGAACGATGAGCAGTTCTTC,CASSPGLQNDEQFF
-,TRBJ2-6,few,TRBV2,TGTGCCAGCAGTGAAGAAGCCTCTTCTGGGGCCAACGTCCTGACTTTC,CASSEEASSGANVLTF
TRBD2,TRBJ2-3,-,TRBV5-1,TGCGCCAGCAGCTTGGGGCTAGCGGGTACAGATACGCAGTATTTT,CASSLGLAGTDTQYF
-,TRBJ2-1,-,TRBV2,TGTGCCAGCAGTTTCATGGGCCGGGAGAGTGAGCAGTTCTTC,CASSFMGRESEQFF
-,TRBJ2-5,-,TRBV7-9,TGTGCCAGCAGCATGCGTTCGGGACACGAGTTAGGTTGGACCCAGTACTTC,CASSMRSGHELGWTQYF
-,TRBJ1-6,-,TRBV2,TGTGCCAGCAGTGAAGCGTCGAGCCGGAGGGATAATTCACCCCTCCACTTT,CASSEASSRRDNSPLHF
TRBD2,TRBJ2-7,-,TRBV7-2,TGTGCCAGCAGAACGGGTGCTAGCGGGGACCCCTACGAGCAGTACTTC,CASRTGASGDPYEQYF
TRBD1,TRBJ1-2,-,TRBV9,TGTGCCAGCAGCGTAGGTACAGGGGGGAATGGCTACACCTTC,CASSVGTGGNGYTF
-,TRBJ2-3,-,TRBV6-6,TGTGCCAGCAGGTCGGGAAGGCGCCTCACAGATACGCAGTATTTT,CASRSGRRLTDTQYF
-,TRBJ1-1,-,TRBV28,TGTGCCAGCAGTTTAGGGAGAGCCACTGAAGCTTTCTTT,CASSLGRATEAFF
-,TRBJ1-1,-,TRBV19,TGTGCCAGTAGGGTCTCTGGGGTGGAGGGCGCGGACACTGAAGCTTTCTTT,CASRVSGVEGADTEAFF
-,TRBJ2-7,-,TRBV3-1/TRBV3-2,TGTGCCAGCAGCCACTACAGTGGCTACGAGCAGTACTTC,CASSHYSGYEQYF
TRBD2,TRBJ2-3,-,TRBV6-2/TRBV6-3,TGTGCCAGCAGTTCTCTCCGGGACTACGGGGATACGCAGTATTTT,CASSSLRDYGDTQYF
-,TRBJ1-2,-,TRBV12-3/TRBV12-4,TGTGCCAGCAGTTTTGGTCAGGGCTACACCTTC,CASSFGQGYTF
TRBD2,TRBJ2-1,-,TRBV18,TGTGCCAGCTCACCAGTGGCTAGCGGGAGGTCGGATGAGCAGTTCTTC,CASSPVASGRSDEQFF
TRBD1,TRBJ1-1,-,TRBV11-2,TGTGCCAGCAGCTTAGGGCGACAGGGAGAGAACACTGAAGCTTTCTTT,CASSLGRQGENTEAFF
-,TRBJ2-7,once,TRBV2,TGTGCCAGCAGTGACCGGCAGGGCACCTACGAGCAGTACTTC,CASSDRQGTYEQYF
TRBD1,TRBJ1-6,-,TRBV3-1/TRBV3-2,TGTGCCAGCAGCTTCGGACAGGGAGGTAATTCACCCCTCCACTTT,CASSFGQGGNSPLHF
TRBD1,TRBJ1-2,-,TRBV4-2,TGTGCCAGCAGCCAAATAGGGGGCGAGGGCTACACCTTC,CASSQIGGEGYTF
-,TRBJ1-5,-,TRBV7-8,TGTGCCAGCAGCCGGGCCAGGGATCAGCCCCAGCATTTT,CASSRARDQPQHF
-,TRBJ1-1,-,TRBV2,TGTGCCAGCAGTGTGAGAGGGGGTTTTGCTTTCTTT,CASSVRGGFAFF
TRBD2,TRBJ2-7,-,TRBV19,TGTGCCAGTAGTATAATTAGCGGGCCCTCCTACGAGCAGTACTTC,CASSIISGPSYEQYF
-,TRBJ2-7,-,TRBV30,TGTGCCTGGAGCTACAGTATGGGCGAGCAGTACTTC,CAWSYSMGEQYF
-,TRBJ1-1,-,TRBV28,TGTGCCAGCAGTTTAAGAGGGCTGATCACTGAAGCTTTCTTT,CASSLRGLITEAFF
TRBD2,TRBJ2-1,-,TRBV4-1,TGCGCCAGCAGCTCCGGCTCGGGGGGTCGGAATGAGCAGTTCTTC,CASSSGSGGRNEQFF
-,TRBJ2-4,-,TRBV28,TGTGCCAGCACCTTGGCCTCGGGAGTAGCCAAAAACATTCAGTACTTC,CASTLASGVAKNIQYF
TRBD1,TRBJ1-2,-,TRBV3-1/TRBV3-2,TGTGCCAGCAGCCCCCGGGACAGGGGGCTCTATGGCTACACCTTC,CASSPRDRGLYGYTF
-,TRBJ2-2,-,TRBV10-1,TGCGCCAGCAGTGGTGACTTGCCCGGGGAGCTGTTTTTT,CASSGDLPGELFF
TRBD1,TRBJ1-3,-,TRBV9,TGTGCCAGCAGCGTAGTAGGGACAGGGACGCACACCATATATTTT,CASSVVGTGTHTIYF
TRBD1,TRBJ1-2,-,TRBV2,TGTGCCAGCAGTGCTGGACAGGGTGAAATCTATGGCTACACCTTC,CASSAGQGEIYGYTF
TRBD2,TRBJ2-5,-,TRBV5-5,TGTGCCAGCAGCCCCGGACTAGCGGGAGGACAAGAGACCCAGTACTTC,CASSPGLAGGQETQYF
-,TRBJ2-7,-,TRBV27,TGTGCCAGCAGTTTAGGTCGGGGCTACGAGCAGTACTTC,CASSLGRGYEQYF
TRBD1,TRBJ1-1,-,TRBV7-9,TGTGCCAGCAGCCTCGACAGGGAAAACACTGAAGCTTTCTTT,CASSLDRENTEAFF
-,TRBJ1-5,-,TRBV2,TGTGCCAGCACCGAGGAGGGAAATCAGCCCCAGCATTTT,CASTEEGNQPQHF
-,TRBJ2-2,-,TRBV24-1,TGTGCCACCAGTGAGGGCAGGTCGGGGACCGGGGAGCTGTTTTTT,CATSEGRSGTGELFF
-,TRBJ1-5,-,TRBV4-1,TGCGCCAGCAGCCAAGGAGTCAGGGCACCTGGCAGCAATCAGCCCCAGCATTTT,CASSQGVRAPGSNQPQHF
TRBD2,TRBJ2-3,-,TRBV5-1,TGCGCCAGCAGCTCGGTTGGGGCGGGAGGGCGACAAGATACGCAGTATTTT,CASSSVGAGGRQDTQYF
TRBD2,TRBJ2-3,-,TRBV6-6,TGTGCCAGCAGGACCCTAGCGGGGTACACAGATACGCAGTATTTT,CASRTLAGYTDTQYF
-,TRBJ1-5,-,TRBV19,TGTGCCAGTAGTATAGAGTGGGTGGGGCGTCAGCCCCAGCATTTT,CASSIEWVGRQPQHF
TRBD1,TRBJ2-5,-,TRBV2,TGTGCCAGACGCGGGACAGGGGGCGGGGAGACCCAGTACTTC,CARRGTGGGETQYF
TRBD2,TRBJ2-1,-,TRBV29-1,TGCAGCGTGAGTAGGCTAGCGGGGGCTTACAATGAGCAGTTCTTC,CSVSRLAGAYNEQFF
-,TRBJ2-7,-,TRBV27,TGTGCCAGCAGGAACATTCAGGGTCCCGAGCAGTACTTC,CASRNIQGPEQYF
TRBD2,TRBJ2-3,-,TRBV7-8,TGTGCCAGCAGCCGCGACGGTCGGCGGGAGACCGATACGCAGTATTTT,CASSRDGRRETDTQYF
TRBD1,TRBJ2-7,-,TRBV9,TGTGCCAGCAGCGTGACAGGGGGTTCGGACGAGCAGTACTTC,CASSVTGGSDEQYF
-,TRBJ1-6,-,TRBV20-1,TGCAGTGCGGACGAACAGGGAGTTCTCCACTTT,CSADEQGVLHF
TRBD1,TRBJ1-2,-,TRBV27,TGTGCCAGCAGTTTGGGACAGAACCTTAACTATGGCTACACCTTC,CASSLGQNLNYGYTF
-,TRBJ1-2,once,TRBV5-1,TGCGCCAGCAGCTTGAACTCAGCAACAGGGAACGGCTACACCTTC,CASSLNSATGNGYTF
TRBD1,TRBJ1-1,-,TRBV7-9,TGTGCCAGCAGCCCCGGGACAGGGGTTGGCACTGAAGCTTTCTTT,CASSPGTGVGTEAFF
-,TRBJ2-3,-,TRBV19,TGTGCCAGTAGGGTCACGGGGAGCACAGATACGCAGTATTTT,CASRVTGSTDTQYF
TRBD2,TRBJ2-7,once,TRBV7-2,TGTGCCAGCAGCTTAAGGGGCCTAGCGGGAGTTGAGCAGTACTTC,CASSLRGLAGVEQYF
-,TRBJ2-7,-,TRBV2,TGTGCCAGCAGCCTCTGGAGCGAGCAGTACTTC,CASSLWSEQYF
TRBD1,TRBJ2-6,-,TRBV4-3,TGCGCCAGCAGCCAAGAGACAGGGGGAGGCTCTGGGGCCAACGTCCTGACTTTC,CASSQETGGGSGANVLTF
-,TRBJ1-1,few,TRBV28,TGTGCCAGCAGCCGGACAGCTGTTAACACTGAAGCTTTCTTT,CASSRTAVNTEAFF
-,TRBJ2-1,-,TRBV7-9,TGTGCCAGCAGCTTAGTCTTCGGTCAGGTGCAGTTCTTC,CASSLVFGQVQFF